A single sample is the source of the 23 T cell receptor beta chains below, sequenced in a study of blood T cell repertoires in COVID-19. Only in-frame clones appear in the TCRdb table, and some are missing; sequencing was by immunoSEQ multiplex PCR. The data contain about 100,000 clones, 75% to 90% of them singletons. Sample: peripheral blood. Receptors were obtained from a man older than 75 with acute or convalescent COVID-19.

A remark on this clone: Other DNA variants within this sample encode the same CDR3. The chain joins TRBV15 to TRBJ2-3, with 11 bases that match TRBD1. CDR3 size: 15 residues. The trim removed 3 bases at V and 4 bases at J, leaving 3 bases unmatched. The V gene's germline CDR1 is LNHNV and CDR2 YYDKDF (reference sequence). For the CDR3, the DNA is TGTGCCACCAGCAGGGACAGGGGGCCTGCAGATACGCAGTATTTT. Its translation: CATSRDRGPADTQYF. The full variable domain, completed using reference TRBV15 and TRBJ2-3, is DAMVIQNPRYQVTQFGKPVTLSCSQTLNHNVMYWYQQKSSQAPKLLFHYYDKDFNNEADTPDNFQSRRPNTSFCFLDIRSPGLGDTAMYLCATSRDRGPADTQYFGPGTRLTVL.

This sequence joins TRBV28 and TRBJ2-5; perhaps TRBD1 as D (7 bases). Germline CDR1 MDHEN, CDR2 SYDVKM. V lost 2 bases, J lost 7 bases, and 20 bases lay in between. The CDR3 has 16 amino acids. CDR3 protein: CASSLAGQPQRGTQYF. In DNA form, the CDR3 reads TGTGCCAGCAGTTTAGCGGGACAGCCTCAAAGGGGGACCCAGTACTTC. Together with reference TRBV28 and TRBJ2-5, the CDR3 gives the full variable domain: DVKVTQSSRYLVKRTGEKVFLECVQDMDHENMFWYRQDPGLGLRLIYFSYDVKMKEKGDIPEGYSVSREKKERFSLILESASTNQTSMYLCASSLAGQPQRGTQYFGPGTRLLVL.

The chain links TRBV6-6 to TRBJ1-5, with a tentative D call TRBD1 (6 bases). V lost 11 bases and J lost 5, with 19 bases in between. CDR1 is MNHNY, CDR2 SVGAGI, per germline (reference sequence). The length of the CDR3 is 14 residues. The CDR3 nucleotides read TGTGCCGGCCAATCAGGGGCTGGGGATCAGCCCCAGCATTTT. Protein sequence: CAGQSGAGDQPQHF.

The J gene is TRBJ2-2, the V gene TRBV9; 10 bases line up with TRBD2. The CDR3 runs to 16 residues. With V trimmed by 2 bases and J by 2 bases, 3 bases remained unmatched. CDR1 and CDR2 from the germline V gene are SGDLS and YYNGEE. CDR3 coding DNA: TGTGCCAGCAGCGTTATAGCGGGAGGTAACACCGGGGAGCTGTTTTTT. This translates into CASSVIAGGNTGELFF.

This chain uses TRBV14 with TRBJ2-6; 9 nucleotides line up with TRBD2. J was trimmed by 17 bases and V by 0 bases; bases with no gene match: 14. Germline values: CDR1 SGHDN, CDR2 FVKESK. The CDR3 covers 16 residues. The CDR3 sequence: CASSQDLAPSSGMLTF. CDR3 DNA: TGTGCCAGCAGCCAAGATCTCGCCCCGTCTAGCGGGATGTTGACTTTC.

The gene calls are TRBV5-1 and TRBJ2-3, with 12 bases matching TRBD2. V lost 3 bases to trimming and J lost 3 bases; unmatched junction nucleotides: 2. The CDR3 runs 15 residues. Germline CDR1 reads SGHRS; CDR2 reads YFSETQ. The CDR3 nucleotides read TGCGCCAGCAGCTGGCTAGCGGGAGGGACAGATACGCAGTATTTT. Translating it yields CASSWLAGGTDTQYF.

Here the CDR3 reads CASSLDRLRPGELFF. For the CDR3, the DNA is TGCGCCAGCAGCTTGGACAGGCTCCGTCCCGGGGAGCTGTTTTTT. The V call is TRBV5-1, the J call TRBJ2-2, with a tentative D call TRBD1 (5 bases). The V end lost 0 bases, the J end lost 6 bases, and 12 bases lay between the germline ends. The CDR3 consists of 15 residues. Germline V gene lookup returns CDR1 SGHRS and CDR2 YFSETQ.

A few counts support this clone. The chain carries TRBV11-2 and TRBJ2-7, with TRBD2 matching over 8 bases. V shed 8 bases, J shed 5 bases, and the junction held 8 bases outside the gene matches. From germline, CDR1 is SGHAT and CDR2 FQNNGV. The CDR3 is made up of 13 amino acids. In nucleotides, the CDR3 is TGTGCCAGCCTCAACAGCGGGAGTGACGAGCAGTACTTC. Translating gives CASLNSGSDEQYF.

The V gene is TRBV5-1, the J gene TRBJ1-6, with a tentative D call TRBD1 (6 bases). This CDR3 region has 14 residues. CDR1 SGHRS and CDR2 YFSETQ come from the germline V gene. V was clipped by 4 bases and J by 6 bases, with 11 bases between them. The CDR3 region is CASSTLQGNSPLHF. As DNA, the CDR3 is TGCGCCAGCAGCACCTTACAGGGTAATTCACCCCTCCACTTT.

J is TRBJ1-2 and V is TRBV5-1; 8 bases fit TRBD1. Trimming took 2 bases from V and 7 from J; bases not matched to a gene: 4. The CDR3 length is 13 residues. Germline V gives CDR1 SGHRS, CDR2 YFSETQ. The CDR3 loop reads CASSFGQGSGYTF. CDR3 DNA sequence: TGCGCCAGCAGCTTCGGACAGGGTAGTGGCTACACCTTC.

To note about this clone: An end of the junction differs from the germline gene, which may be a read error. The chain employs TRBV7-2 and TRBJ2-5; TRBD2 might be the D (6 bases). The CDR3 contains 14 residues. CDR1 and CDR2 (germline): SGHTA, FQGNSA. The CDR3 region is CASRLNRGSETQYF. In nucleotides, the CDR3 is TGTGCCAGCCGCTTAAATCGGGGGTCAGAGACCCAGTACTTC. Based on the CDR3 plus reference TRBV7-2 and TRBJ2-5, the full variable domain is GAGVSQSPSNKVTEKGKDVELRCDPISGHTALYWYRQSLGQGLEFLIYFQGNSAPDKSGLPSDRFSAERTGGSVSTLTIQRTQQEDSAVYLCASRLNRGSETQYFGPGTRLLVL.

The chain carries TRBV6-2 or TRBV6-3 and TRBJ1-1, with D tentatively TRBD1 (5 bases). Germline loops: CDR1 MNHEY, CDR2 SVGEGT. The CDR3 has 14 amino acids. V was trimmed by 6 bases and J by 4 bases, leaving 15 bases between them. The CDR3 loop reads CASSLKPGFTEAFF. The CDR3 DNA follows: TGTGCCAGCAGCCTCAAACCAGGGTTCACTGAAGCTTTCTTT.

The chain uses TRBV12-3 or TRBV12-4 and TRBJ1-2; TRBD1 matches 7 bases. The CDR3 length is 12 residues. The J segment lost 5 bases and the V segment lost 6 bases, leaving 3 bases of the junction unmatched. This chain's CDR3 is CASSGTAYGYTF. CDR3 nucleotides: TGTGCCAGCAGCGGGACAGCTTATGGCTACACCTTC.

V gene TRBV12-1 combines with J gene TRBJ2-7; the table names TRBD1, a call not compared with the DNA. TRBV12-1 constitutes a pseudogene. CDR3 length: 15 amino acids. This CDR3 reads CASSKQGYGSYEQYF. CDR3 nucleotide sequence: TGTGCCAGCAGCAAACAGGGGTACGGGTCCTACGAGCAGTACTTC.

The V and J genes are TRBV15 and TRBJ2-5; a possible D gene is TRBD1 (5 bases). This CDR3 region has 14 residues. Germline V gives CDR1 LNHNV, CDR2 YYDKDF (reference sequence). Trimming stripped 0 bases from V and 2 bases from J, with 7 bases between. The CDR3 region has the DNA TGTGCCACCAGCAGAGAAGGGGAACAAGAGACCCAGTACTTC. Its translation: CATSREGEQETQYF.

The gene calls are TRBV28 and TRBJ2-5; D is possibly TRBD1 (5 bases). Per germline, CDR1 MDHEN and CDR2 SYDVKM. The CDR3 totals 15 residues. Trimming pared 6 bases from V and 5 bases from J, leaving 19 bases between. The CDR3 protein is CASSPSGLTGETQYF. CDR3 sequence (DNA): TGTGCCAGCAGCCCATCTGGCCTAACAGGCGAGACCCAGTACTTC.

On this clone itself: One end of the junction does not line up with germline, which may come from a read error. The rearrangement joins TRBV7-7 to TRBJ2-5; 10 bases agree with TRBD1. CDR3 length: 15 residues. Per the germline V gene, CDR1 is SSHAT and CDR2 is FNYEAQ (reference sequence). CDR3 sequence: CASSSGTGASETQYF. The CDR3 region has the DNA TGTGCTAGCAGCTCCGGGACAGGGGCATCAGAGACCCAGTACTTC.

The J gene is TRBJ2-5, the V gene TRBV6-1; a weak D match, TRBD2 (6 bases). The CDR3 extends over 18 amino acids. V was pared by 3 bases and J by 1 base, with 21 bases between. Germline CDR1 MNHNS, CDR2 SASEGT. The chain's CDR3 is CASSEEGRAKAIQETQYF. The CDR3 nucleotides are TGTGCCAGCAGTGAGGAGGGACGGGCGAAGGCGATCCAAGAGACCCAGTACTTC.

The chain has TRBV14 and TRBJ2-5; possible D gene TRBD2, 5 bases. V was pared by 1 base and J by 4 bases, with 16 bases between. The CDR3 runs to 16 residues. CDR1 and CDR2 (germline): SGHDN, FVKESK. CDR3 coding DNA: TGTGCCAGCAGCCAAGCGAGACCGAGGGCCCGAGAGACCCAGTACTTC. It encodes CASSQARPRARETQYF. Full variable domain (remainder filled in from reference TRBV14 and TRBJ2-5): EAGVTQFPSHSVIEKGQTVTLRCDPISGHDNLYWYRRVMGKEIKFLLHFVKESKQDESGMPNNRFLAERTGGTYSTLKVQPAELEDSGVYFCASSQARPRARETQYFGPGTRLLVL.

The chain links TRBV27 to TRBJ1-5; a weak D match, TRBD1 (5 bases). The germline CDR1 and CDR2 sequences are MNHEY and SMNVEV (reference sequence). The V end lost 6 bases, the J end lost 9 bases, and 15 bases lay between the germline ends. The CDR3 spans 13 residues. In DNA form, the CDR3 reads TGTGCCAGCAGAAGACAGCCCAAGGGGCCCCAGCATTTT. This gives the protein CASRRQPKGPQHF.

J is TRBJ2-5 and V is TRBV20-1; 7 bases are a match to TRBD2. There are 14 residues in the CDR3. V shed 3 bases and J 5 bases; nucleotides not matched to a gene: 9. CDR1 and CDR2 (germline): DFQATT, SNEGSKA (reference sequence). This chain's CDR3 is CSASRGRAPETQYF. CDR3 in DNA: TGCAGTGCTAGTCGTGGGAGGGCCCCGGAGACCCAGTACTTC.

CDR3 sequence reads: CASSYTGGTVYEQYF. CDR3 sequence (DNA): TGTGCCAGCAGTTACACAGGGGGGACAGTTTACGAGCAGTACTTC. The V gene is TRBV6-2 or TRBV6-3, the J gene TRBJ2-7; 8 positions match TRBD1. The CDR3 covers 15 residues. In germline, CDR1 is MNHEY, CDR2 SVGEGT. The V gene end was trimmed by 2 bases and the J gene end by 4 bases; junction bases not matched to a gene: 7.

The chain links TRBV27 to TRBJ2-1; D is possibly TRBD2 (5 bases). Germline lookup yields CDR1 MNHEY and CDR2 SMNVEV (reference sequence). The CDR3 contains 14 residues. V shed 3 bases and J shed 5 bases, with 11 bases lying between them. The CDR3 protein is CASSFTGENNEQFF. The DNA for the CDR3 is TGTGCCAGCAGTTTCACCGGGGAGAACAATGAGCAGTTCTTC.